The 2 T cell receptor beta chains below come from one sample, sequenced in a study of OX40 agonist ivuxolimab in advanced cancers. Profiling relied on immunoSEQ multiplex PCR, and the TCRdb table lists in-frame clones only, not all of them. The sample gives tens of thousands of clones, 87% of which show up once; less than 0.7% is in the top ten. The sequencing here drew on CD4+ or CD8+ T cells sorted from blood, taken in a trial of the OX40 agonist ivuxolimab. Receptors were obtained from an adult with an advanced solid tumor such as melanoma, head and neck, liver or kidney cancer.

The chain uses TRBV18 and TRBJ2-3, with D possibly being TRBD1 (6 bases). The CDR3 covers 17 residues. V gave up 4 bases and J gave up 0 bases, with 17 bases separating them. Germline values: CDR1 KGHSH, CDR2 LQKENI. The CDR3 here is CASSRWGPTDSTDTQYF. The CDR3 bases are TGTGCCAGCTCACGATGGGGGCCGACAGATAGCACAGATACGCAGTATTTT.

The CDR3, as DNA: TGTGCCAGTACTTTTTACAGGGGGAACACCGGGGAGCTGTTTTTT. Its protein is CASTFYRGNTGELFF. The chain is built from TRBV19 and TRBJ2-2, with TRBD1 matching over 7 bases. CDR1 and CDR2 (germline): LNHDA, SQIVND (reference sequence). The V segment lost 7 bases and the J segment 1 base; nucleotides outside the gene matches: 6. CDR3 length equals 15 residues.